This record looks at one TCR beta chain sequence and its context. Antigen: not known. The CDR3 extends over 14 amino acids. The trim removed 6 bases at V and 7 bases at J, leaving 8 bases unmatched. Germline V gene sequence: CDR1 SGHTA, CDR2 FQGNSA. This PCR relied on a set of 60 Vbeta primers and 13 Jbeta primers. Sequencing used immunoSEQ multiplex PCR; TCRdb keeps in-frame clones, though not all of them. The repertoire consists of about 120,000 clones, with roughly 80% occurring once and the leading ten covering 2.1%. This record comes from a study of cytomegalovirus exposure and HLA in healthy donors. Findings and limits, study-wide: Later analysis found that TCR beta chains associated with HLA were more clonally expanded than other, equally common chains.

The genes are TRBV7-2 and TRBJ1-5, with 8 bases matching TRBD1. This clonotype originated in a man aged 30 to 39 in good health and CMV-seronegative. Sequenced sample: PBMCs. CDR3 loop: CASREQGAGQPQHF. The CDR3, as DNA: TGTGCCAGCAGGGAGCAGGGGGCCGGGCAGCCCCAGCATTTT.